The 18 T cell receptor beta chains listed next were all sequenced from one sample in a study of blood T cell repertoires in COVID-19. TCRdb's copy holds only in-frame clones and misses some; the assay was immunoSEQ multiplex PCR. The sample records around 53,000 clones, 87% being singletons. Sequenced input: peripheral blood. The receptor source for this set is a woman aged 55-70 years with COVID-19, enrolled during active disease.

Turning to this clone: A read error may produce the germline difference seen at one junction end. The V and J genes are TRBV6-5 and TRBJ2-5; D gene unclear. The CDR3 totals 12 residues. CDR1 MNHEY and CDR2 SVGAGI come from the germline V gene. The CDR3 sequence is CATSNTRETQYF. CDR3 nucleotides: TGTGCCACCAGTAATACCCGGGAGACCCAGTACTTC.

The rearrangement joins TRBV5-5 to TRBJ1-1, with TRBD1 matching 7 bases. CDR1 and CDR2 from the germline V gene are SGHKS and YYEKEE (reference sequence). CDR3 length: 14 amino acids. V lost 6 bases, J lost 2 bases, and 7 bases stayed unmatched. The CDR3 here is CASTMGDRNTEAFF. The CDR3 nucleotides are TGTGCCAGCACCATGGGGGACAGAAACACTGAAGCTTTCTTT.

The CDR3 nucleotides are TGTGCCAGCAGTCCCACTAGCGGGGCCTACAATGAGCAGTTCTTC. Its protein product is CASSPTSGAYNEQFF. The chain recombines TRBV11-3 with TRBJ2-1; 10 positions agree with TRBD2. In germline, CDR1 is SGHNT, CDR2 YENEEA. V shed 6 bases and J 2 bases; nucleotides not matched to a gene: 4. The CDR3 spans 15 residues.

The V gene is TRBV10-3, the J gene TRBJ1-5; D is undetermined. This CDR3 region has 14 residues. Germline loops: CDR1 ENHRY, CDR2 SYGVKD. V lost 3 bases, J lost 5 bases, and 11 bases lay in between. The CDR3: CAISEDTIYQPQHF. CDR3 bases: TGTGCCATCAGTGAAGACACCATCTATCAGCCCCAGCATTTT.

This chain uses TRBV19 with TRBJ1-2; TRBD1 matches at 9 bases. The length of the CDR3 is 14 residues. Germline V lookup: CDR1 LNHDA, CDR2 SQIVND (reference sequence). Unmatched junction bases numbered 9, after V lost 7 bases and J lost 6 bases. The CDR3 loop reads CASTLQGAYNGYTF. Written as DNA, the CDR3 is TGTGCCAGTACCTTACAGGGGGCCTATAATGGCTACACCTTC.

The chain recombines TRBV11-3 with TRBJ2-3; 8 positions agree with TRBD1. V shed 5 bases and J 0 bases; nucleotides not matched to a gene: 4. CDR3 length: 15 amino acids. Germline CDR1 is SGHNT and CDR2 is YENEEA. DNA of the CDR3: TGTGCCAGCAGCCAGAGGACAGGGAGCACAGATACGCAGTATTTT. This encodes CASSQRTGSTDTQYF.

For the CDR3, the DNA is TGCAGCGTACGGGACAGGGGATCCTATGGCTACACCTTC. Its translation: CSVRDRGSYGYTF. V gene TRBV29-1 combines with J gene TRBJ1-2; TRBD1 matches at 10 bases. The germline V gene encodes CDR1 SQVTM and CDR2 ANQGSEA. The CDR3 is made up of 13 amino acids. Trimming at V came to 6 bases and at J to 4 bases, leaving 5 bases not matched to a gene.

The chain recombines TRBV19 with TRBJ1-2; TRBD1 aligns across 9 bases. The trim removed 5 bases at V and 1 base at J, leaving 5 bases unmatched. The germline gives CDR1 LNHDA, CDR2 SQIVND (reference sequence). The CDR3 spans 15 residues. CDR3 sequence: CASSSPGQGNYGYTF. CDR3 sequence (DNA): TGTGCCAGTAGTTCACCGGGACAGGGTAACTATGGCTACACCTTC.

This chain connects TRBV9 to TRBJ1-5; tentative D call: TRBD1 (5 bases). The V gene lost 0 bases and the J gene lost 4 bases, with 11 bases spanning the gap. Germline V CDR1 and CDR2: SGDLS, YYNGEE. This CDR3 comprises 15 residues. The CDR3 sequence: CASSVGRGWNQPQHF. CDR3 bases: TGTGCCAGCAGCGTAGGACGGGGGTGGAATCAGCCCCAGCATTTT.

The chain employs TRBV4-2 and TRBJ1-5, with D perhaps matching TRBD1 (6 bases). V lost 1 base and J lost 3, with 10 bases in between. CDR3 size: 15 residues. Germline CDR1 and CDR2: LGHNA and YNFKEQ. The CDR3 DNA reads as TGTGCCAGCAGCCAAGTGGCAGGGGTCAATCAGCCCCAGCATTTT. Translating gives CASSQVAGVNQPQHF.

This chain joins TRBV6-1 and TRBJ1-2; D gene ambiguous. CDR3 length: 15 amino acids. The germline CDR1 and CDR2 sequences are MNHNS and SASEGT. Between the trimmed V and J ends, which lost 0 bases and 4 bases, there was a span of 12 bases. The CDR3 region is CASSEAVEAVYGYTF. The CDR3 DNA is TGTGCCAGCAGTGAAGCAGTGGAGGCAGTCTATGGCTACACCTTC.

V is TRBV5-1 and J is TRBJ1-4; D gene unclear. V was clipped by 1 base and J by 3 bases, with 7 bases between them. The CDR3 consists of 14 residues. Germline loops: CDR1 SGHRS, CDR2 YFSETQ. In DNA, the CDR3 is TGCGCCAGCAGCTTGCTCCCTCCTAATGAAAAACTGTTTTTT. Translating gives CASSLLPPNEKLFF.

This clone was detected once. This chain links TRBV30 with TRBJ1-5, with 7 positions matching TRBD1. CDR1 GTSNPN and CDR2 SVGIG come from the germline V gene (reference sequence). The ends lost 4 bases at V and 3 bases at J; junction bases unmatched: 6. CDR3 length: 14 residues. The CDR3 bases are TGTGCCTGGACCCCGGGACAGCTCAATCAGCCCCAGCATTTT. Its protein is CAWTPGQLNQPQHF. Using reference TRBV30 and TRBJ1-5 for the parts outside the CDR3, the full variable domain is SQTIHQWPATLVQPVGSPLSLECTVEGTSNPNLYWYRQAAGRGLQLLFYSVGIGQISSEVPQNLSASRPQDRQFILSSKKLLLSDSGFYLCAWTPGQLNQPQHFGDGTRLSIL.

The chain is built from TRBV5-6 and TRBJ1-1, with D maybe TRBD1 (5 bases). The CDR3 is made up of 15 amino acids. V lost 2 bases, J lost 1 base, and 12 bases lay in between. The germline V gene encodes CDR1 SGHDT and CDR2 YYEEEE. The CDR3 bases are TGTGCCAGCAGCTTTGATTCGGGGGGGAACACTGAAGCTTTCTTT. It codes for CASSFDSGGNTEAFF.

The chain has TRBV28 and TRBJ1-1; TRBD1 might be the D (6 bases). The CDR3 contains 17 residues. CDR1 is MDHEN, CDR2 SYDVKM, per germline. V shed 0 bases and J shed 4 bases, with 18 bases lying between them. DNA of the CDR3: TGTGCCAGCAGTTTATGGGGGGCGCTTTTGAAACGCACTGAAGCTTTCTTT. It yields the protein CASSLWGALLKRTEAFF.

The chain uses TRBV27 and TRBJ2-3; weak D call: TRBD2 (5 bases). The CDR3 consists of 16 residues. V shed 6 bases and J shed 0 bases, with 16 bases lying between them. Germline-derived CDR1 and CDR2 are MNHEY and SMNVEV (reference sequence). As DNA, the CDR3 is TGTGCCAGCAGGCCGGGGAGAATTTATAGCACAGATACGCAGTATTTT. It encodes CASRPGRIYSTDTQYF.

The genes are TRBV11-2 and TRBJ2-7; D might be TRBD2 (5 bases). Germline V gene sequence: CDR1 SGHAT, CDR2 FQNNGV. V dropped 4 bases and J dropped 9 bases, with 10 bases sitting between them. This CDR3 has 11 residues. CDR3 sequence (DNA): TGTGCCAGCAGCTCGTTTGGAGGGCAGTACTTC. It is translated as CASSSFGGQYF.

The gene calls are TRBV10-2 and TRBJ2-4, with a weak D call TRBD2 (5 bases). CDR3 size: 15 residues. Deletions cut 3 bases from V and 6 bases from J, with 15 bases between. Germline V CDR1 and CDR2: WSHSY, SAAADI. CDR3 DNA: TGCGCCAGCAGTGACCCCCGAGGGCCTGGAAACATTCAGTACTTC. It specifies CASSDPRGPGNIQYF.